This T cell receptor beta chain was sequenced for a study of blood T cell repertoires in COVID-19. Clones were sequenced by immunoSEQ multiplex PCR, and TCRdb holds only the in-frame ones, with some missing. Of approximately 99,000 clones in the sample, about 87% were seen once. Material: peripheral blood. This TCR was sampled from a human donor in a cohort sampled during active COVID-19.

This CDR3 is CSVVPVSYNEQFF. CDR3 sequence (DNA): TGCAGCGTCGTCCCAGTTTCATACAATGAGCAGTTCTTC. The chain couples TRBV29-1 to TRBJ2-1; D is undetermined. Between the trimmed V and J ends, which lost 6 bases and 4 bases, there was a span of 13 bases. The germline gives CDR1 SQVTM, CDR2 ANQGSEA. The CDR3 covers 13 residues.